This T cell receptor (beta chain) was observed in a study of B cell selection in AIRE deficiency. The germline V gene encodes CDR1 SGHRS and CDR2 YFSETQ. The CDR3 length is 12 residues. The V end was cut by 0 bases, the J end by 7 bases, with 5 bases between. Libraries were prepared by immunoSEQ multiplex PCR; TCRdb keeps only in-frame clonotypes and omits some of them. This table holds over 15,000 clones, approximately 94% found once. The regulatory T cell sort gate was CD4+CD25hiCD127low/negative. Study observations and caveats: Patient Tconv cells held approximately 30% of Treg sequences shared by healthy donors.

Comments on this clone: Its antigen remains unknown.

The chain recombines TRBV5-1 with TRBJ2-1; D call uncertain. The clonotype was recovered from a human donor in good health. The sequenced sample was CD4+CD25+ Tregs sorted from PBMCs. The CDR3 spells CASSLAGNEQFF. CDR3 sequence (DNA): TGCGCCAGCAGCTTGGCCGGGAATGAGCAGTTCTTC.